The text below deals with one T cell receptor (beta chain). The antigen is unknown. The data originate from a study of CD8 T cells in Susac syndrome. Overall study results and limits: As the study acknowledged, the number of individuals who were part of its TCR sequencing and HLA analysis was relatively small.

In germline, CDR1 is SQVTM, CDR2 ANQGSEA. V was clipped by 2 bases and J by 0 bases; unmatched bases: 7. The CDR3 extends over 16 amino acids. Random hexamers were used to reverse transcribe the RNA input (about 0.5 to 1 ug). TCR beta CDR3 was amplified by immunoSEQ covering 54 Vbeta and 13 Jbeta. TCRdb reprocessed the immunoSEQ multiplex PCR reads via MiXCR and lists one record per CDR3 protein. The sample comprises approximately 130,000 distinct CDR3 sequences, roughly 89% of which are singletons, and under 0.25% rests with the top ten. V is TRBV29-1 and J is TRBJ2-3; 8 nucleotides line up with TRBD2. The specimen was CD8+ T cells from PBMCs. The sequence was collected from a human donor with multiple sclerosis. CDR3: CSVEWWASGSTDTQYF. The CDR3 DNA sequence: TGCAGCGTTGAATGGTGGGCTAGCGGGAGCACAGATACGCAGTATTTT.